The 23 T cell receptor beta chains below all came from one sample that was sequenced in a study of cytotoxic CD8 clonotypes in ibrutinib-treated CLL. Measured with immunoSEQ multiplex PCR; TCRdb has only the in-frame clones, and not every one. The data hold some 140,000 clones, with around four fifths observed a single time. This sample comprised PBMCs, obtained after 24 months of ibrutinib treatment. The receptors derive from a human donor with chronic lymphocytic leukemia.

The gene calls are TRBV9 and TRBJ1-6, with no clear D. The CDR3 runs 14 residues. V lost 0 bases and J lost 7, with 8 bases in between. Per germline, CDR1 SGDLS and CDR2 YYNGEE. The DNA of the CDR3 is TGTGCCAGCAGCGTAGCGCTTATCAATTCACCCCTCCACTTT. It encodes CASSVALINSPLHF. The full variable domain, in which reference TRBV9 and TRBJ1-6 provide the parts outside the CDR3, is DSGVTQTPKHLITATGQRVTLRCSPRSGDLSVYWYQQSLDQGLQFLIQYYNGEERAKGNILERFSAQQFPDLHSELNLSSLELGDSALYFCASSVALINSPLHFGNGTRLTVT.

This clone was seen just once. The chain employs TRBV5-1 and TRBJ1-4; TRBD1 aligns across 10 bases. Germline CDR1 reads SGHRS; CDR2 reads YFSETQ. The CDR3 spans 15 residues. The V and J ends lost 4 bases and 4 bases, in that order; junction bases with no gene match: 4. CDR3 in DNA: TGCGCCAGCAGCCCAGGGACAGGGGTTAATGAAAAACTGTTTTTT. This gives the protein CASSPGTGVNEKLFF. The full variable domain, rest sourced from reference TRBV5-1 and TRBJ1-4, is KAGVTQTPRYLIKTRGQQVTLSCSPISGHRSVSWYQQTPGQGLQFLFEYFSETQRNKGNFPGRFSGRQFSNSRSEMNVSTLELGDSALYLCASSPGTGVNEKLFFGSGTQLSVL.

The V and J genes are TRBV7-9 and TRBJ2-2; D is perhaps TRBD2 (6 bases). Trimming left V 0 bases short and J 5 bases short, with 10 bases between. The CDR3 spans 15 residues. The germline gives CDR1 SEHNR, CDR2 FQNEAQ (reference sequence). CDR3 region: CASSLAAGTTGELFF. CDR3 DNA sequence: TGTGCCAGCAGCTTAGCTGCGGGGACTACCGGGGAGCTGTTTTTT.

This sequence joins TRBV2 and TRBJ1-5, with TRBD1 matching over 8 bases. V was pared by 6 bases and J by 2 bases, with 12 bases of the junction left unmatched. This CDR3 spans 17 amino acids. Germline CDR1 reads SNHLY; CDR2 reads FYNNEI. CDR3 sequence reads: CASRSAQGAGGNQPQHF. CDR3 DNA sequence: TGTGCCAGCAGGTCCGCCCAGGGGGCCGGGGGCAATCAGCCCCAGCATTTT.

The chain couples TRBV7-6 to TRBJ2-1, with 9 positions matching TRBD2. The CDR3 is 15 residues long. Germline V gives CDR1 SGHVS, CDR2 FNYEAQ. The junction had 3 bases not matched to a gene; V was cut back by 2 bases and J by 4 bases. CDR3 in amino acids: CASSLSSGEYNEQFF. In DNA, the CDR3 is TGTGCCAGCAGCTTATCTAGCGGGGAATACAATGAGCAGTTCTTC.

The genes are TRBV5-1 and TRBJ1-6; 7 bases map to TRBD1. With V trimmed by 5 bases and J by 5 bases, 7 bases remained unmatched. The CDR3 sequence is 15 residues long. Per germline, CDR1 SGHRS and CDR2 YFSETQ. CDR3 nucleotides: TGCGCCAGCAGTTTAATCGGACAGGATAATTCACCCCTCCACTTT. Protein: CASSLIGQDNSPLHF.

The chain recombines TRBV19 with TRBJ1-5, with D possibly TRBD1 on 5 matching bases. The V and J ends lost 3 bases and 5 bases respectively, with 20 bases between them. The CDR3 is made up of 17 amino acids. CDR1 and CDR2 (germline): LNHDA, SQIVND (reference sequence). CDR3: CASSIGSIRVADQPQHF. In nucleotides, the CDR3 is TGTGCCAGTAGTATCGGTAGTATCAGGGTAGCGGATCAGCCCCAGCATTTT.

The chain carries TRBV18 and TRBJ1-4, with no clear D. The CDR3 length is 14 residues. The V end lost 2 bases, the J end lost 5 bases, and 9 bases lay between the germline ends. In germline, CDR1 is KGHSH, CDR2 LQKENI. CDR3 protein: CASSPIAENEKLFF. The CDR3 nucleotides read TGTGCCAGCTCACCAATCGCCGAAAATGAAAAACTGTTTTTT.

The count of this clone is one. The rearrangement links TRBV5-1 to TRBJ1-1; 7 nucleotides align to TRBD1. The CDR3 runs 16 residues. Germline V CDR1 and CDR2: SGHRS, YFSETQ. Trimming took 4 bases from V and 0 from J; bases not matched to a gene: 9. DNA for the CDR3: TGCGCCAGCAGCCCGGGACAGACCCTTATGAACACTGAAGCTTTCTTT. Protein product: CASSPGQTLMNTEAFF. Using reference TRBV5-1 and TRBJ1-1 for the parts outside the CDR3, the full variable domain is KAGVTQTPRYLIKTRGQQVTLSCSPISGHRSVSWYQQTPGQGLQFLFEYFSETQRNKGNFPGRFSGRQFSNSRSEMNVSTLELGDSALYLCASSPGQTLMNTEAFFGQGTRLTVV.

This clone was counted once. V and J are TRBV30 and TRBJ1-6; D unclear. Germline-derived CDR1 and CDR2 are GTSNPN and SVGIG (reference sequence). V lost 0 bases and J lost 8, with 8 bases in between. The CDR3 consists of 13 residues. The DNA of the CDR3 is TGTGCCTGGAGTGTCTCAGAAGATTCACCCCTCCACTTT. It specifies CAWSVSEDSPLHF.

The genes are TRBV19 and TRBJ2-2; TRBD1 agrees at 10 bases. V lost 3 bases to trimming and J lost 9 bases; unmatched junction nucleotides: 10. The CDR3 has 16 amino acids. Germline values: CDR1 LNHDA, CDR2 SQIVND (reference sequence). The CDR3 coding sequence is TGTGCCAGTAGTATTTCCGGGACAGGGGTGAGGAGGGAGCTGTTTTTT. It specifies CASSISGTGVRRELFF. Complete variable domain (other parts from reference TRBV19 and TRBJ2-2): DGGITQSPKYLFRKEGQNVTLSCEQNLNHDAMYWYRQDPGQGLRLIYYSQIVNDFQKGDIAEGYSVSREKKESFPLTVTSAQKNPTAFYLCASSISGTGVRRELFFGEGSRLTVL.

This clone was detected only once. This chain's CDR3 is CASSRLDPSNQPQHF. CDR3 bases: TGTGCCAGTAGTAGATTGGATCCATCGAATCAGCCCCAGCATTTT. The chain combines TRBV19 with TRBJ1-5; D not resolved. The CDR3 contains 15 residues. The V gene's germline CDR1 is LNHDA and CDR2 SQIVND (reference sequence). V lost 4 bases and J 4 bases, leaving 14 bases between the germline ends.

The V and J genes are TRBV4-1 and TRBJ1-1, with D uncertain. This CDR3 has 16 amino acids. CDR1 is MGHRA, CDR2 YSYEKL, per germline. V lost 2 bases, J lost 0 bases, and 13 bases lay in between. CDR3 residues: CASSQPRRAMNTEAFF. The CDR3, as DNA: TGCGCCAGCAGCCAACCCAGACGGGCCATGAACACTGAAGCTTTCTTT.

The sample holds a few counts of this clone. The chain combines TRBV5-4 with TRBJ2-7, with TRBD2 identical over 13 bases. The CDR3 contains 16 residues. V shed 0 bases and J 4 bases; nucleotides not matched to a gene: 4. CDR1 and CDR2 (germline): SGHNT, YYREEE (reference sequence). As DNA, the CDR3 is TGTGCCAGCAGCTTGGGAGGACTAGCGGGAGAGTACGAGCAGTACTTC. It is translated as CASSLGGLAGEYEQYF.

There are a few counts of this clone. The genes are TRBV4-2 and TRBJ2-2; TRBD2 aligns across 12 bases. Germline V gene lookup returns CDR1 LGHNA and CDR2 YNFKEQ. The J segment lost 1 base and the V segment lost 3 bases, leaving 9 bases of the junction unmatched. The CDR3 has 19 amino acids. The CDR3 protein is CASSQISGLAGENTGELFF. As DNA, the CDR3 is TGTGCCAGCAGCCAGATATCGGGACTAGCGGGCGAGAACACCGGGGAGCTGTTTTTT.

This clone was found once. This chain connects TRBV6-5 to TRBJ1-2; 7 bases are a match to TRBD1. CDR1 MNHEY and CDR2 SVGAGI come from the germline V gene. This CDR3 contains 14 residues. The ends lost 4 bases at V and 6 bases at J; junction bases unmatched: 8. CDR3 sequence (DNA): TGTGCCAGCAGTTCTCCGGGACAGTTTGATGGCTACACCTTC. This encodes CASSSPGQFDGYTF.

The rearrangement joins TRBV5-1 to TRBJ2-2; no firm D call. Trimming left V 2 bases short and J 7 bases short, with 15 bases between. There are 15 residues in the CDR3. CDR1 is SGHRS and CDR2 is YFSETQ in the germline V gene. CDR3 nucleotide sequence: TGCGCCAGCAGCTTACAGACATCTCCGGACGGGGAGCTGTTTTTT. This codes for CASSLQTSPDGELFF.

V and J are TRBV6-6 and TRBJ2-1; 11 bases are shared with TRBD2. The CDR3 sequence is 14 residues long. V shed 7 bases and J 7 bases; nucleotides not matched to a gene: 6. Germline V lookup: CDR1 MNHNY, CDR2 SVGAGI (reference sequence). CDR3: CASKLAGGRNEQFF. As DNA, the CDR3 is TGTGCCAGCAAGTTAGCGGGGGGGCGTAATGAGCAGTTCTTC.

The CDR3 DNA follows: TGTGCCAGCAGTGAAGTCCCTCGTACGGCCGCCTATGGCTACACCTTC. Protein: CASSEVPRTAAYGYTF. This chain links TRBV6-1 with TRBJ1-2; D gene ambiguous. V was pared by 1 base and J by 4 bases, with 16 bases between. Germline CDR1 and CDR2: MNHNS and SASEGT. There are 16 residues in the CDR3.

The chain uses TRBV7-9 and TRBJ2-2; 8 nucleotides align to TRBD1. The length of the CDR3 is 16 residues. The J segment lost 0 bases and the V segment lost 6 bases, leaving 6 bases of the junction unmatched. The germline CDR1 and CDR2 sequences are SEHNR and FQNEAQ (reference sequence). CDR3 loop: CASRPGTGANTGELFF. CDR3 bases: TGTGCCAGCAGGCCCGGGACAGGCGCGAACACCGGGGAGCTGTTTTTT.

V gene TRBV4-2 combines with J gene TRBJ2-1; TRBD2 aligns across 12 bases. Trimming at V came to 1 base and at J to 6 bases, leaving 4 bases not matched to a gene. Looked up from germline, CDR1 is LGHNA and CDR2 is YNFKEQ. The CDR3 spans 16 residues. Here the CDR3 reads CASSQGSTSGGNEQFF. CDR3 nucleotides: TGTGCCAGCAGCCAAGGCTCGACTAGCGGGGGCAATGAGCAGTTCTTC.

CDR3 in amino acids: CASSQGETQYF. The CDR3 coding sequence is TGTGCCAGCAGCCAGGGGGAGACCCAGTACTTC. This sequence joins TRBV6-5 and TRBJ2-5; a weak D match, TRBD1 (6 bases). Trimming stripped 6 bases from V and 5 bases from J, with 7 bases between. The CDR3 has 11 residues. Germline-derived CDR1 and CDR2 are MNHEY and SVGAGI.

J is TRBJ1-3 and V is TRBV15; D call uncertain. Trimming cost V 3 bases and J 8 bases, with 8 bases left between them. The CDR3 length is 12 residues. Germline V gene sequence: CDR1 LNHNV, CDR2 YYDKDF (reference sequence). CDR3 residues: CATSSSVDTIYF. CDR3 coding DNA: TGTGCCACCAGCAGCTCAGTAGACACCATATATTTT.